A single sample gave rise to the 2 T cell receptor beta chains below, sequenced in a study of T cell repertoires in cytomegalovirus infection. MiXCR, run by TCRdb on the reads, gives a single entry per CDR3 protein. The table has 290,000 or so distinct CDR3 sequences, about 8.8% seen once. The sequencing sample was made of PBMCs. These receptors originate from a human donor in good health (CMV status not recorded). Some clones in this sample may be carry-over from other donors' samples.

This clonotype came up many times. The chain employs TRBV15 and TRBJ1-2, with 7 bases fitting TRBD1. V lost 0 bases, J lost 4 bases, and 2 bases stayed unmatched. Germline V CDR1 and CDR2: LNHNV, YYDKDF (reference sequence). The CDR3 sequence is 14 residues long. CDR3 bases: TGTGCCACCAGCAGAGACCGGGACAGCTATGGCTACACCTTC. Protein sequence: CATSRDRDSYGYTF.

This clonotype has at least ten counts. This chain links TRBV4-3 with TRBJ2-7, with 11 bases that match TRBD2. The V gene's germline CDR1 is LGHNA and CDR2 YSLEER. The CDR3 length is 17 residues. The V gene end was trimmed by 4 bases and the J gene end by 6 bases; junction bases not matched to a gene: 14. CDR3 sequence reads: CASSLLETSGVPSEQYV. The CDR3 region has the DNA TGCGCCAGCAGCCTTCTCGAGACTAGCGGGGTCCCCTCCGAGCAGTACGTC.